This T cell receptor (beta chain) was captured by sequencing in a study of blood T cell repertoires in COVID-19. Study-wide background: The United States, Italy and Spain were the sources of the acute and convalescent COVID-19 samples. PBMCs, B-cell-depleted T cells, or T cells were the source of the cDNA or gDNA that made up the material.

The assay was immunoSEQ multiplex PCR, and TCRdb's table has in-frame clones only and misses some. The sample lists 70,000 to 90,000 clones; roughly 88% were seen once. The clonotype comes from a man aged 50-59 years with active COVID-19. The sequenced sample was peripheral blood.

CDR3 loop: CASSTPGTGKIGYTF. CDR3 coding DNA: TGTGCCAGTAGTACCCCCGGGACAGGGAAAATCGGCTACACCTTC. The chain is built from TRBV19 and TRBJ1-2; 9 bases line up with TRBD1. V shed 4 bases and J 8 bases; nucleotides not matched to a gene: 11. The CDR3 loop spans 15 amino acids. Germline-derived CDR1 and CDR2 are LNHDA and SQIVND (reference sequence).